This T cell receptor beta chain was captured in a study of identical twins. Template switching, a step in the protocol, added a universal primer site, and cDNA carried unique molecular identifiers. TCRdb reanalysed the 5' RACE reads using MiXCR and keeps one entry per CDR3 protein. The sample contains 700,000 or so distinct CDR3 sequences, around 8.6% of which appear only once. Only a few counts were recorded for this clonotype. These same records also appear under a second study, on yellow fever vaccine responses in identical twins.

Source material: PBMCs. The sequence was collected from a woman under 30 in good health.

The DNA of the CDR3 is TGCAGTGCTATTTTTCCGCTAGCTCGCACAGATACGCAGTATTTT. This codes for CSAIFPLARTDTQYF. The V call is TRBV20-1, the J call TRBJ2-3; TRBD2 is a possible D gene (5 bases). The CDR3 extends over 15 amino acids. V was trimmed by 4 bases and J by 1 base, leaving 15 bases between them. Germline CDR1 reads DFQATT; CDR2 reads SNEGSKA (reference sequence).